A selection of T cell receptor beta chains follows, all from one sample in a study of T-cell reconstitution after alpha-beta-depleted transplantation in children. Using its own MiXCR run on the PCR reads, TCRdb lists one record per CDR3 protein. The sample has about 440,000 distinct CDR3 sequences, approximately 42% seen once; the top ten hold roughly 27%. Material: PBMCs, obtained before TCRalphabeta/CD19-depleted stem cell transplant. These receptors were collected from a girl aged 2 to 9 with aplastic anemia, due to receive a stem cell transplant. Both conserved end residues are part of each CDR3. A D gene is named only where the DNA matches it firmly. Clone size is stated in some rows and not others, as once, few, many or a class when expanded.

d_gene: .
abundance: once
v_gene: TRBV7-9
j_gene: TRBJ2-1
CDR3nt: TGTGCCAGCAGTTTCGCCTATGAGCAGTTCTTC
CDR3aa: CASSFAYEQFF

d_gene: .
abundance: many
v_gene: TRBV20-1
j_gene: TRBJ2-7
CDR3nt: TGCAGTGCTAGAGATGGGTGGAGCTCCTACGAGCAGTACTTC
CDR3aa: CSARDGWSSYEQYF

d_gene: TRBD2
abundance: .
v_gene: TRBV5-1
j_gene: TRBJ2-5
CDR3nt: TGCGCCAGCAGCACGGCTAGCGGACAAGAGACCCAGTACTTC
CDR3aa: CASSTASGQETQYF

d_gene: TRBD1
abundance: many
v_gene: TRBV3-1
j_gene: TRBJ2-2
CDR3nt: TGTGCCAGCAGCCAATTTCCCGGGACAGGGAACACCGGGGAGCTGTTTTTT
CDR3aa: CASSQFPGTGNTGELFF

d_gene: TRBD2
abundance: few
v_gene: TRBV7-9
j_gene: TRBJ2-2
CDR3nt: TGTGCCAGCAGCTTGACTAGCGGGCCTAACACCGGGGAGCTGTTTTTT
CDR3aa: CASSLTSGPNTGELFF

d_gene: TRBD2
abundance: few
v_gene: TRBV11-2
j_gene: TRBJ2-7
CDR3nt: TGTGCCAGCAGCCGGACTAGCGGGAGGGCCCGGGGAACCTACGAGCAGTACTTC
CDR3aa: CASSRTSGRARGTYEQYF

d_gene: .
abundance: few
v_gene: TRBV6-1
j_gene: TRBJ1-2
CDR3nt: TGTGCCAGCAGGGGTGTAGGGGGGGGCTATGGCTACACCTTC
CDR3aa: CASRGVGGGYGYTF

d_gene: .
abundance: .
v_gene: TRBV15
j_gene: TRBJ2-5
CDR3nt: TGTGCCACCAGCAGAGATGGCGGCCCCCAAGAGACCCAGTACTTC
CDR3aa: CATSRDGGPQETQYF

d_gene: .
abundance: .
v_gene: TRBV5-1
j_gene: TRBJ2-7
CDR3nt: TGCGCCAGCAGCTTGAATCAGGGCCCCGTCTACGAGCAGTACTTC
CDR3aa: CASSLNQGPVYEQYF

d_gene: .
abundance: many
v_gene: TRBV5-1
j_gene: TRBJ2-2
CDR3nt: TGCGCCAGCAGCTCTGGCGGGGAAACCAGGGAGCTGTTTTTT
CDR3aa: CASSSGGETRELFF

d_gene: .
abundance: .
v_gene: TRBV7-2
j_gene: TRBJ1-1
CDR3nt: TGTGCCAGCAGCTTAGTCGTAGTCCCGAACACTGAAGCTTTCTTT
CDR3aa: CASSLVVVPNTEAFF

d_gene: .
abundance: few
v_gene: TRBV27
j_gene: TRBJ2-7
CDR3nt: TGTGCCAGCAGTTTAGGTTTCAGGCAGGGAGACTACGAGCAGTACTTC
CDR3aa: CASSLGFRQGDYEQYF

d_gene: TRBD1
abundance: few
v_gene: TRBV5-5
j_gene: TRBJ2-7
CDR3nt: TGTGCCAGCAGCCAGACAGGGAAAGGGTACGAGCAGTACTTC
CDR3aa: CASSQTGKGYEQYF

d_gene: .
abundance: many
v_gene: TRBV15
j_gene: TRBJ2-1
CDR3nt: TGTGCCACCAGCAGAGTGACTACATCCTACAATGAGCAGTTCTTC
CDR3aa: CATSRVTTSYNEQFF

d_gene: TRBD1
abundance: few
v_gene: TRBV7-9
j_gene: TRBJ1-5
CDR3nt: TGTGCCAGCAGCTTCACAGGGGGCGAACAGCCCCAGCATTTT
CDR3aa: CASSFTGGEQPQHF

d_gene: TRBD1
abundance: many
v_gene: TRBV12-3/TRBV12-4
j_gene: TRBJ1-2
CDR3nt: TGTGCCAGCAGGGGGACAGCCGCTAACTATGGCTACACCTTC
CDR3aa: CASRGTAANYGYTF

d_gene: .
abundance: .
v_gene: TRBV4-1
j_gene: TRBJ1-1
CDR3nt: TGTGCCAGCAGCCTCTGGCTGGTCTGCTTTCGTCTGAACACTGAAGCTTTCTTT
CDR3aa: CASSLWLVCFRLNTEAFF

d_gene: TRBD2
abundance: few
v_gene: TRBV20-1
j_gene: TRBJ2-1
CDR3nt: TGCAGTGCTAGAGATTGGGCTAGCGGGAGGAGCACCTACAATGAGCAGTTCTTC
CDR3aa: CSARDWASGRSTYNEQFF

d_gene: .
abundance: .
v_gene: TRBV4-1
j_gene: TRBJ1-1
CDR3nt: TGCGCCAGCAGCCAAGAGGGGGACGCGACTGAAGCTTTCTTT
CDR3aa: CASSQEGDATEAFF

d_gene: .
abundance: once
v_gene: TRBV29-1
j_gene: TRBJ2-3
CDR3nt: TGCAGCGTTGAACATATTAGCACAGATACGCAGTATTTT
CDR3aa: CSVEHISTDTQYF

d_gene: .
abundance: many
v_gene: TRBV5-1
j_gene: TRBJ1-2
CDR3nt: TGCGCCAGCAGCCCCTGGACAGATAGCTATGGCTACACCTTC
CDR3aa: CASSPWTDSYGYTF

d_gene: .
abundance: .
v_gene: TRBV6-5
j_gene: TRBJ2-5
CDR3nt: TGTGCCAGCAGTTACTCGAGCTCAGGGTTGGAGCAATTGACCCAGTACTTC
CDR3aa: CASSYSSSGLEQLTQYF

d_gene: TRBD1
abundance: .
v_gene: TRBV20-1
j_gene: TRBJ1-2
CDR3nt: TGCAGTGCTAGGGACAGGGGCTACACCTTC
CDR3aa: CSARDRGYTF

d_gene: TRBD2
abundance: .
v_gene: TRBV7-6
j_gene: TRBJ2-5
CDR3nt: TGTGCCAGCAGCTTAGCTAGCGGGGGGTATATGACCCAGTACTTC
CDR3aa: CASSLASGGYMTQYF

d_gene: .
abundance: once
v_gene: TRBV18
j_gene: TRBJ2-7
CDR3nt: TGTGCCAGCTCACCGTCAACAGGGAGGGAGTACTCCTACGAGCAGTACTTC
CDR3aa: CASSPSTGREYSYEQYF

d_gene: .
abundance: many
v_gene: TRBV7-2
j_gene: TRBJ2-3
CDR3nt: TGTGCCAGCAGCCCGAGTTTTGGCGATACGCAGTATTTT
CDR3aa: CASSPSFGDTQYF

d_gene: TRBD2
abundance: .
v_gene: TRBV2
j_gene: TRBJ2-1
CDR3nt: TGTGCCAGCAGTGATTCGGCTAGCGGGAGTTACAATGAGCAGTTCTTC
CDR3aa: CASSDSASGSYNEQFF

d_gene: TRBD1
abundance: few
v_gene: TRBV2
j_gene: TRBJ1-2
CDR3nt: TGTGCCAGCAGACCCAATCCGGGACAGGGGGCGCGAGGCTACACCTTC
CDR3aa: CASRPNPGQGARGYTF

d_gene: .
abundance: .
v_gene: TRBV29-1
j_gene: TRBJ1-2
CDR3nt: TGCAGCGTTGATCCCCCGGACGGCAATTTATATGGCTACACCTTC
CDR3aa: CSVDPPDGNLYGYTF

d_gene: .
abundance: .
v_gene: TRBV20-1
j_gene: TRBJ1-4
CDR3nt: TGCAGTGCTAGTGCCAATTGGCCGGGCTATGAAAAACTGTTTTTT
CDR3aa: CSASANWPGYEKLFF

d_gene: .
abundance: few
v_gene: TRBV28
j_gene: TRBJ2-1
CDR3nt: TGTGCCAGCAGTTTGTCAGGGATCTACAATGAGCAGTTCTTC
CDR3aa: CASSLSGIYNEQFF

d_gene: TRBD2
abundance: .
v_gene: TRBV7-6
j_gene: TRBJ2-1
CDR3nt: TGTGCCAGCAGCGGACCCGGGACTAGCGGGACCTTGGGAAATGAGCAGTTCTTC
CDR3aa: CASSGPGTSGTLGNEQFF

d_gene: .
abundance: many
v_gene: TRBV28
j_gene: TRBJ2-7
CDR3nt: TGTGCCAGCAGTCTTTGGTCCTACGAGCAGTACTTC
CDR3aa: CASSLWSYEQYF

d_gene: TRBD1
abundance: .
v_gene: TRBV6-6
j_gene: TRBJ2-7
CDR3nt: TGTGCCAGCCGCTGGGACAGGGAGCAGTACTTC
CDR3aa: CASRWDREQYF

d_gene: TRBD2
abundance: few
v_gene: TRBV20-1
j_gene: TRBJ2-6
CDR3nt: TGCAGTGCTACAAACGGGCTAGCGGCACGAAACGTCCTGACTTTC
CDR3aa: CSATNGLAARNVLTF

d_gene: .
abundance: few
v_gene: TRBV7-9
j_gene: TRBJ2-7
CDR3nt: TGTGCCAGCAGCTTAGAGGGGGGGACCGACGAGCAGTACTTC
CDR3aa: CASSLEGGTDEQYF